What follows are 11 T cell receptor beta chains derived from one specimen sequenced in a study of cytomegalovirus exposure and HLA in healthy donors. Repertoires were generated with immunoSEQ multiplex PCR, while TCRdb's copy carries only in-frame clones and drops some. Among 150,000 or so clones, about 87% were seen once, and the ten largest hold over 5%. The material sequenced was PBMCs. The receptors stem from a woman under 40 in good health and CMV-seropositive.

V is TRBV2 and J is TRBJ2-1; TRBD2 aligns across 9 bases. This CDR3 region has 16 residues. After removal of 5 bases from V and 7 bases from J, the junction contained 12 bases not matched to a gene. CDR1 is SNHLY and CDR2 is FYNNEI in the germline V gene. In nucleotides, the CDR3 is TGTGCCAGCAGTTACTTCTCCGGGACTAGCATGAATGAGCAGTTCTTC. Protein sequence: CASSYFSGTSMNEQFF.

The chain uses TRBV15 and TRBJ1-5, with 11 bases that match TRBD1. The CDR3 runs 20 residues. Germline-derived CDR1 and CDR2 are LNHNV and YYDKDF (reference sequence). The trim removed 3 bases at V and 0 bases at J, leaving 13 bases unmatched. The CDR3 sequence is CATSSTPGTGGPYSNQPQHF. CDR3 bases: TGTGCCACCAGCAGTACTCCCGGGACAGGGGGTCCCTATAGCAATCAGCCCCAGCATTTT.

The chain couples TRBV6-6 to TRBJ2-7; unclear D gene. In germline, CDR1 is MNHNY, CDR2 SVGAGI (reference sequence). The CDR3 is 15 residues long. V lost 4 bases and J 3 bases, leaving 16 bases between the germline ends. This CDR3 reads CASSSVTEYYYEQYF. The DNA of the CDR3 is TGTGCCAGCAGTTCCGTGACGGAGTACTACTACGAGCAGTACTTC.

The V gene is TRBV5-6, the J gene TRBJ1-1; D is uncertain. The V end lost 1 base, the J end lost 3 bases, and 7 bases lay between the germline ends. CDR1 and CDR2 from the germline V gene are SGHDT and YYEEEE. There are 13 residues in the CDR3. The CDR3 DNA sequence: TGTGCCAGCAGCTTGCCACCGGACACTGAAGCTTTCTTT. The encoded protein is CASSLPPDTEAFF. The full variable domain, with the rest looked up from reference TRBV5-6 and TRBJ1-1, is DAGVTQSPTHLIKTRGQQVTLRCSPKSGHDTVSWYQQALGQGPQFIFQYYEEEERQRGNFPDRFSGHQFPNYSSELNVNALLLGDSALYLCASSLPPDTEAFFGQGTRLTVV.

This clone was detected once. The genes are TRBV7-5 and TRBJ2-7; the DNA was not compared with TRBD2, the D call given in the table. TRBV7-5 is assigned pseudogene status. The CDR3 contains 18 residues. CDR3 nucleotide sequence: TGTGTCAGAAGCTTAGGGTTTGCGGGAGGGTTCAGATCCTACGAGCAGTACTTC. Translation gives CVRSLGFAGGFRSYEQYF.

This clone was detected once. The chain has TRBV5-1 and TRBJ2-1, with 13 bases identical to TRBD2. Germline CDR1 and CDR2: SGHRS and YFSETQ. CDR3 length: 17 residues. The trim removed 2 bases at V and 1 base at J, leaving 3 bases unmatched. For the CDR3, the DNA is TGCGCCAGCAGCTTCCGGACTAGCGGGAGTTCCTACAATGAGCAGTTCTTC. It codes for CASSFRTSGSSYNEQFF.

For the CDR3, the DNA is TGTGCCAGTAGTATGATGCGGGGCCATGAAAAACTGTTTTTT. This encodes CASSMMRGHEKLFF. This rearrangement joins TRBV19 to TRBJ1-4, with D possibly TRBD1 on 5 matching bases. Germline CDR1 LNHDA, CDR2 SQIVND (reference sequence). This CDR3 has 14 residues. V was cut by 3 bases and J by 6 bases, with 11 bases left in between. Variable domain in full (rest from reference TRBV19 and TRBJ1-4): DGGITQSPKYLFRKEGQNVTLSCEQNLNHDAMYWYRQDPGQGLRLIYYSQIVNDFQKGDIAEGYSVSREKKESFPLTVTSAQKNPTAFYLCASSMMRGHEKLFFGSGTQLSVL.

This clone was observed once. CDR3 residues: CASSLTGIHEQYF. Here the CDR3 DNA reads TGCGCCAGCAGCCTTACAGGGATCCACGAGCAGTACTTC. The chain is built from TRBV5-1 and TRBJ2-7; tentatively, D is TRBD1 (6 bases). Trimming pared 4 bases from V and 5 bases from J, leaving 13 bases between. This CDR3 is 13 amino acids long. CDR1 and CDR2 (germline): SGHRS, YFSETQ.

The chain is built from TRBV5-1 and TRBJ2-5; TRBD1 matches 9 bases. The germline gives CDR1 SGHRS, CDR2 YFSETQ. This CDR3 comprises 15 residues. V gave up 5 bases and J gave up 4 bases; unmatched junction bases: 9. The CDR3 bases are TGCGCCAGCAGAAAAGCCGGGACAGGGCCAGAGACCCAGTACTTC. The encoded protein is CASRKAGTGPETQYF.

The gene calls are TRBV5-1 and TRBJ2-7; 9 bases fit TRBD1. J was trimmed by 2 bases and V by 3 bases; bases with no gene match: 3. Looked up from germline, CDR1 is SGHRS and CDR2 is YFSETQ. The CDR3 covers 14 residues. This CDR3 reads CASSYRDRAYEQYF. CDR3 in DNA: TGCGCCAGCAGCTACCGGGACAGGGCCTACGAGCAGTACTTC. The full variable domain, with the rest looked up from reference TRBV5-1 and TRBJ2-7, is KAGVTQTPRYLIKTRGQQVTLSCSPISGHRSVSWYQQTPGQGLQFLFEYFSETQRNKGNFPGRFSGRQFSNSRSEMNVSTLELGDSALYLCASSYRDRAYEQYFGPGTRLTVT.

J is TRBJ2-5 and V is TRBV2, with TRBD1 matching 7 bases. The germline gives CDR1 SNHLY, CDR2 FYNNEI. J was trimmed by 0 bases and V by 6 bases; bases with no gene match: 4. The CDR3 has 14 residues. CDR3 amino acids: CASSGTENQETQYF. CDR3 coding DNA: TGTGCCAGCAGCGGGACAGAAAACCAAGAGACCCAGTACTTC.